This TCR beta chain was retrieved from a study of T-cell memory formation after mild COVID-19. This clonotype was observed many times. TCRdb processed the 5' RACE reads anew with MiXCR; each CDR3 protein has one entry. The table has over 300,000 distinct CDR3 sequences, 20% seen once. This CDR3 spans 16 amino acids. V shed 5 bases and J shed 0 bases, with 17 bases lying between them. Germline V lookup: CDR1 SGHAT, CDR2 FQNNGV. Sequences were obtained from PBMCs or a T cell subset sorted from them (not recorded which). The rearrangement joins TRBV11-2 to TRBJ2-7; D possibly matches TRBD1 or TRBD2 (5 bases each). This clonotype was obtained from a man younger than 35 who had mild COVID-19 (a few samples of this study predate the infection). Cell type and time point are not known. CDR3 sequence (DNA): TGTGCCAGCAGCCCCTTGAGGGGCCCGAGCTCCTACGAGCAGTACTTC. Protein: CASSPLRGPSSYEQYF.